This TCR beta chain was retrieved from a study of blood T cells in healthy people across ages. Overall study context: For every two T cells, template switching captured about one barcoded beta molecule.

Through a sample-barcoded 5' primer and a J-beta primer mix, a second PCR was run for about 6 to 11 cycles. TCRdb fed the 5' RACE reads into MiXCR, producing one record per CDR3 protein. The sample holds hundreds of thousands of distinct CDR3 sequences; roughly 60% are singletons and the top ten take 22%. Germline assignment: CDR1 SGHDN and CDR2 FVKESK. The germline V and J ends were trimmed by 3 bases and 7 bases, with 6 bases remaining between them. CDR3 length: 11 residues. The clonotype originates from a man under 40 in good health. This chain joins TRBV14 and TRBJ1-2; D is undetermined. Sequencing used blood. CDR3 sequence (DNA): TGTGCCAGCAGCCATGGGTTTGGCTACACCTTC. Its protein is CASSHGFGYTF.